Following are 26 T cell receptor beta chains from one sample sequenced in a study of blood T cell repertoires in COVID-19. Only in-frame clones appear in the TCRdb table, and some are missing; sequencing was by immunoSEQ multiplex PCR. The sample records 150,000 to 200,000 clones, 80% to 90% being singletons. Sequenced: peripheral blood. All receptors derive from a young man who had recovered from COVID-19.

The chain has TRBV6-1 and TRBJ2-5; 7 bases line up with TRBD1. CDR3 length: 16 residues. Trimming removed 1 base from V and 6 bases from J; junction bases left unmatched: 11. Germline V gene sequence: CDR1 MNHNS, CDR2 SASEGT. The CDR3 DNA reads TGTGCCAGCAGTGAAGTCAAACAGGGGAATTGGAAGACCCAGTACTTC. It translates to CASSEVKQGNWKTQYF.

This rearrangement joins TRBV28 to TRBJ1-5; TRBD1 matches 11 bases. V lost 3 bases, J lost 9 bases, and 16 bases stayed unmatched. Germline loops: CDR1 MDHEN, CDR2 SYDVKM. The CDR3 totals 18 residues. Here the CDR3 reads CASSFFQAGTGGVGPQHF. In nucleotides, the CDR3 is TGTGCCAGCAGTTTCTTTCAGGCCGGGACAGGGGGTGTGGGGCCCCAGCATTTT.

V usage is TRBV6-1 and J usage is TRBJ2-7, with TRBD1 matching 9 bases. After removal of 3 bases from V and 6 bases from J, the junction contained 9 bases not matched to a gene. This CDR3 comprises 15 residues. CDR1 and CDR2 from the germline V gene are MNHNS and SASEGT. The DNA for the CDR3 is TGTGCCAGCAGTGAGCCGACAGGGGGACCGAGCGAGCAGTACTTC. Its translation is CASSEPTGGPSEQYF.

The chain has TRBV11-3 and TRBJ2-3, with TRBD2 matching over 8 bases. Germline loops: CDR1 SGHNT, CDR2 YENEEA. V trimming: 1 base; J trimming: 9 bases; junction bases outside the gene matches: 9. The CDR3 length is 15 residues. CDR3 amino acids: CASSLVAGRRATQYF. In DNA, the CDR3 is TGTGCCAGCAGCTTAGTAGCGGGGAGGCGTGCCACGCAGTATTTT.

V and J are TRBV18 and TRBJ1-5; 9 bases map to TRBD1. J was trimmed by 0 bases and V by 2 bases; bases with no gene match: 2. Germline CDR1 KGHSH, CDR2 LQKENI. The CDR3 covers 16 residues. Here the CDR3 DNA reads TGTGCCAGCTCACCAGGGACAGGGCTTAGCAATCAGCCCCAGCATTTT. This gives the protein CASSPGTGLSNQPQHF.

This clone was observed a single time. This chain connects TRBV28 to TRBJ2-1; 9 nucleotides align to TRBD2. Germline CDR1 is MDHEN and CDR2 is SYDVKM. The junction had 8 bases not matched to a gene; V was cut back by 5 bases and J by 6 bases. The CDR3 is 15 amino acids. CDR3 residues: CASSPAGGLANEQFF. CDR3 nucleotides: TGTGCCAGCAGTCCAGCGGGAGGCCTTGCCAATGAGCAGTTCTTC.

The chain combines TRBV28 with TRBJ1-5; TRBD1 might be the D (6 bases). The CDR3 sequence is 14 residues long. Trimming took off 6 bases at V and 1 base at J, with 10 bases between the two ends. Germline-derived CDR1 and CDR2 are MDHEN and SYDVKM. CDR3 amino acids: CASRPDSSNQPQHF. The CDR3 DNA reads TGTGCCAGCAGACCGGACAGCAGCAATCAGCCCCAGCATTTT.

This rearrangement joins TRBV10-3 to TRBJ1-5; D unresolved. This CDR3 is 13 amino acids long. In germline, CDR1 is ENHRY, CDR2 SYGVKD. Trimming removed 3 bases from V and 4 bases from J, with 7 bases in between. The CDR3 loop reads CAISESRNQPQHF. CDR3 nucleotide sequence: TGTGCCATCAGTGAATCCAGAAATCAGCCCCAGCATTTT.

The chain recombines TRBV6-5 with TRBJ2-1, with a tentative D call TRBD1 (5 bases). The germline CDR1 and CDR2 sequences are MNHEY and SVGAGI. Between the trimmed V and J ends, which lost 4 bases and 9 bases, there was a span of 13 bases. This CDR3 contains 13 residues. CDR3 loop: CASSSSDSREQFF. The CDR3, as DNA: TGTGCCAGCAGTTCGTCTGACAGCCGTGAGCAGTTCTTC.

The table lists this clone with a count of one. This chain connects TRBV3-1 (or the pseudogene TRBV3-2) to TRBJ1-1; no definite D call. CDR1 LGHDT and CDR2 YNNKEL come from the germline V gene (reference sequence). V shed 0 bases and J shed 4 bases, with 15 bases lying between them. The CDR3 totals 16 residues. CDR3 bases: TGTGCCAGCAGCCAAGAGGAGTTTCGGGATGGCACTGAAGCTTTCTTT. This gives the protein CASSQEEFRDGTEAFF.

This clone was observed a handful of times. The rearrangement uses TRBV7-9 and TRBJ1-2; D is uncertain. The length of the CDR3 is 13 residues. V was pared by 5 bases and J by 4 bases, with 11 bases between. CDR1 is SEHNR and CDR2 is FQNEAQ in the germline V gene (reference sequence). This CDR3 reads CASSPMAPYGYTF. CDR3 in DNA: TGTGCCAGCAGCCCCATGGCACCCTATGGCTACACCTTC.

This clone was observed a handful of times. The V gene is TRBV4-3, the J gene TRBJ2-1; possibly TRBD1 for D (5 bases). V dropped 0 bases and J dropped 6 bases, with 12 bases sitting between them. Germline V gives CDR1 LGHNA, CDR2 YSLEER. The CDR3 loop spans 15 amino acids. CDR3 sequence (DNA): TGCGCCAGCAGCCAAGATAAAGGGGTCCTCAATGAGCAGTTCTTC. Protein sequence: CASSQDKGVLNEQFF.

The rearrangement links TRBV18 to TRBJ2-7, with TRBD1 matching 9 bases. The CDR3 is made up of 16 amino acids. The germline V gene encodes CDR1 KGHSH and CDR2 LQKENI. J gave up 5 bases and V 5 bases, and 13 bases lay outside the gene matches. The CDR3, as DNA: TGTGCCAGCTCAGGCAACCGGGACAGGGACGTCCACGAGCAGTACTTC. Translating it yields CASSGNRDRDVHEQYF.

The V gene is TRBV15, the J gene TRBJ1-5; D possibly corresponds to TRBD1 (5 bases). Germline assignment: CDR1 LNHNV and CDR2 YYDKDF (reference sequence). CDR3 length: 20 amino acids. Trimming pared 0 bases from V and 4 bases from J, leaving 25 bases between. The CDR3 protein is CATSRDLDGTTLRINQPQHF. CDR3 coding DNA: TGTGCCACCAGCAGAGATTTGGATGGGACTACCCTTCGTATTAATCAGCCCCAGCATTTT. Drawing the rest from reference TRBV15 and TRBJ1-5, the complete variable domain is DAMVIQNPRYQVTQFGKPVTLSCSQTLNHNVMYWYQQKSSQAPKLLFHYYDKDFNNEADTPDNFQSRRPNTSFCFLDIRSPGLGDTAMYLCATSRDLDGTTLRINQPQHFGDGTRLSIL.

The V and J genes are TRBV9 and TRBJ2-3, with D tentatively TRBD2 (6 bases). This CDR3 contains 17 residues. V was cut by 3 bases and J by 4 bases, with 21 bases left in between. Germline V gene lookup returns CDR1 SGDLS and CDR2 YYNGEE. The CDR3 nucleotides read TGTGCCAGCAGCGAGGACCTCTGGGGGACTGACGCAGATACGCAGTATTTT. This translates into CASSEDLWGTDADTQYF.

The chain is built from TRBV7-3 and TRBJ2-2; TRBD2 agrees at 11 bases. V lost 5 bases and J lost 6; bases outside the gene matches: 14. Per the germline V gene, CDR1 is SGHTA and CDR2 is FQGTGA. This CDR3 contains 18 residues. Here the CDR3 reads CASSPGLGLAVRAGELFF. The DNA of the CDR3 is TGTGCCAGCAGCCCTGGCCTGGGACTAGCGGTTCGCGCCGGGGAGCTGTTTTTT.

The rearrangement uses TRBV28 and TRBJ1-2; 7 positions agree with TRBD1. The CDR3 is 16 residues long. From germline, CDR1 is MDHEN and CDR2 SYDVKM. The trim removed 6 bases at V and 5 bases at J, leaving 15 bases unmatched. The CDR3 nucleotides read TGTGCCAGCAGCTTAAATTCTCGCCTGACAGGGTATGGCTACACCTTC. Amino acid sequence: CASSLNSRLTGYGYTF.

The sample holds one count of this clone. V and J are TRBV6-5 and TRBJ2-3, with TRBD2 identical over 12 bases. The CDR3 totals 15 residues. CDR1 MNHEY and CDR2 SVGAGI come from the germline V gene. J was trimmed by 3 bases and V by 5 bases; bases with no gene match: 3. In DNA form, the CDR3 reads TGTGCCAGCAGTACCGGGACTAGCGGGACAGATACGCAGTATTTT. Translation: CASSTGTSGTDTQYF.

This chain joins TRBV2 and TRBJ1-1; a possible D gene is TRBD1 (5 bases). The CDR3 length is 13 residues. Germline V gives CDR1 SNHLY, CDR2 FYNNEI. Between the trimmed V and J ends, which lost 7 bases and 1 base, there was a span of 10 bases. The CDR3 coding sequence is TGTGCCAGCACCATAGGGGAGAACACTGAAGCTTTCTTT. It yields the protein CASTIGENTEAFF.

The chain employs TRBV7-2 and TRBJ2-7, with 9 bases lining up with TRBD1. Germline V gives CDR1 SGHTA, CDR2 FQGNSA. This CDR3 comprises 15 residues. J lost 7 bases, V lost 8 bases, and 15 bases had no gene match. DNA of the CDR3: TGTGCCAGCGGGGTACAGGGGGCCCCTAGTGTGGAGCAGTACTTC. Amino acids: CASGVQGAPSVEQYF. The full variable domain, its missing parts supplied by reference TRBV7-2 and TRBJ2-7, is GAGVSQSPSNKVTEKGKDVELRCDPISGHTALYWYRQSLGQGLEFLIYFQGNSAPDKSGLPSDRFSAERTGGSVSTLTIQRTQQEDSAVYLCASGVQGAPSVEQYFGPGTRLTVT.

V gene TRBV6-1 combines with J gene TRBJ2-7, with 10 positions matching TRBD1. The V segment lost 3 bases and the J segment 3 bases; nucleotides outside the gene matches: 5. Per germline, CDR1 MNHNS and CDR2 SASEGT. This CDR3 is built from 15 residues. CDR3 sequence reads: CASSDDWTGGYEQYF. CDR3 nucleotide sequence: TGTGCCAGCAGTGACGATTGGACAGGGGGCTACGAGCAGTACTTC.

V is TRBV7-2 and J is TRBJ2-1; no firm D call. Germline V CDR1 and CDR2: SGHTA, FQGNSA. Trimming shortened V by 4 bases and J by 9 bases, and 10 bases separated the two germline ends. The CDR3 sequence is 12 residues long. CDR3 sequence (DNA): TGTGCCAGCAGCTCCCCTTGGAGTGAGCAGTTCTTC. Protein sequence: CASSSPWSEQFF.

The genes are TRBV5-1 and TRBJ2-3, with D perhaps TRBD2 (6 bases). Germline loops: CDR1 SGHRS, CDR2 YFSETQ. The ends were cut back, 4 bases at V and 2 bases at J, with 8 bases in the middle. CDR3 length: 13 amino acids. CDR3 protein: CASSPGVTDTQYF. In DNA, the CDR3 is TGCGCCAGCAGCCCGGGAGTCACAGATACGCAGTATTTT. The whole variable domain, remainder taken from reference TRBV5-1 and TRBJ2-3, is KAGVTQTPRYLIKTRGQQVTLSCSPISGHRSVSWYQQTPGQGLQFLFEYFSETQRNKGNFPGRFSGRQFSNSRSEMNVSTLELGDSALYLCASSPGVTDTQYFGPGTRLTVL.

V is TRBV5-1 and J is TRBJ2-1; 7 positions match TRBD2. V was pared by 6 bases and J by 1 base, with 7 bases of the junction left unmatched. From germline, CDR1 is SGHRS and CDR2 YFSETQ. The CDR3 extends over 15 amino acids. CDR3 amino acids: CASMRASGSYNEQFF. As DNA, the CDR3 is TGCGCCAGCATGCGTGCTAGCGGATCCTACAATGAGCAGTTCTTC.

This chain connects TRBV6-5 to TRBJ2-7, with TRBD2 identical over 15 bases. This CDR3 is 15 amino acids long. Trimming cost V 6 bases and J 4 bases; bases outside gene matches: 4. The germline V gene encodes CDR1 MNHEY and CDR2 SVGAGI. Here the CDR3 DNA reads TGTGCCAGCAGGGCGGGACTAGCGGGAGGATACGAGCAGTACTTC. Amino acids: CASRAGLAGGYEQYF.

V usage is TRBV28 and J usage is TRBJ2-7; weak D call: TRBD2 (6 bases). Germline-derived CDR1 and CDR2 are MDHEN and SYDVKM. The V and J ends lost 10 bases and 7 bases respectively, with 20 bases between them. The CDR3 length is 13 residues. The CDR3 DNA reads TGTGCCATAGGAGTCGCGGGAATTGGAGAGCAGTACTTC. This translates into CAIGVAGIGEQYF. Combining the CDR3 with reference TRBV28 and TRBJ2-7 gives the whole variable domain DVKVTQSSRYLVKRTGEKVFLECVQDMDHENMFWYRQDPGLGLRLIYFSYDVKMKEKGDIPEGYSVSREKKERFSLILESASTNQTSMYLCAIGVAGIGEQYFGPGTRLTVT.